This entry features one T cell receptor beta chain sequence. This specimen comes from a study of shared clonotypes between healthy human individuals. V lost 3 bases, J lost 6 bases, and 7 bases lay in between. CDR3 length: 11 amino acids. CDR1 is DFQATT, CDR2 SNEGSKA, per germline (reference sequence). Only in-frame clones appear in the TCRdb table, and some are missing; sequencing was by immunoSEQ multiplex PCR. The sample lists about 2.3 million clones, under 95% occurring once. The V call is TRBV20-1, the J call TRBJ2-3; D ambiguous. Source material: naive CD4+ T cells from PBMCs. This sample's subset: CD45RA+ positively selected. The source is a young man in good health. Some clones in this sample may be carry-over from other donors' samples. CDR3 protein: CSASREDTQYF. In DNA form, the CDR3 reads TGCAGTGCTAGCCGTGAGGATACGCAGTATTTT.